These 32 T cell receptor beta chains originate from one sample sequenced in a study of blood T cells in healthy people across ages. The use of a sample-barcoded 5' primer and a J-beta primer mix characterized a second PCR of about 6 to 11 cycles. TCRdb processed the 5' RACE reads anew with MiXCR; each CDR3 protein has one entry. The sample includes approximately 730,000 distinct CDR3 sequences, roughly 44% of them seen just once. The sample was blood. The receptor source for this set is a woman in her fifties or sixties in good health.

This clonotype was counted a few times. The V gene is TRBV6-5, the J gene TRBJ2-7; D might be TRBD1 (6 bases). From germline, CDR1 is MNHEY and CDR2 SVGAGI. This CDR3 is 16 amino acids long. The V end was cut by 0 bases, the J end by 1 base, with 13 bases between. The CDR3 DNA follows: TGTGCCAGCAGTTACTCCGCGGCAGGGGATTCCTACGAGCAGTACTTC. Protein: CASSYSAAGDSYEQYF.

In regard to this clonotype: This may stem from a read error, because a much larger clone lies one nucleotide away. DNA for the CDR3: TGTGCCATCAGTGGGTCGGGAGGTTTTCGCGAGCAGTACTTC. Residues: CAISGSGGFREQYF. This chain uses TRBV10-3 with TRBJ2-4; 7 positions agree with TRBD2. The end of the DNA is better explained by TRBJ2-7, so the J call may be wrong. The CDR3 spans 14 residues. From germline, CDR1 is ENHRY and CDR2 SYGVKD.

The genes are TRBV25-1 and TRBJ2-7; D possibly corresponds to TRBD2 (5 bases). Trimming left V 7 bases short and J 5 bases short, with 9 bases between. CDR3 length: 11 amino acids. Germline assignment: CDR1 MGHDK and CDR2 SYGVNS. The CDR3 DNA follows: TGTGCCAGCATCGGAGGCCACGAGCAGTACTTC. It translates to CASIGGHEQYF.

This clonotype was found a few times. CDR3 sequence (DNA): TGTGCCAGCAGCTTAGAGTCCAGCCTGCAGGTCGGCTACACCTTC. It is translated as CASSLESSLQVGYTF. This chain joins TRBV7-9 and TRBJ1-2; D is uncertain. This CDR3 has 15 residues. Germline loops: CDR1 SEHNR, CDR2 FQNEAQ (reference sequence). V lost 1 base, J lost 8 bases, and 17 bases lay in between.

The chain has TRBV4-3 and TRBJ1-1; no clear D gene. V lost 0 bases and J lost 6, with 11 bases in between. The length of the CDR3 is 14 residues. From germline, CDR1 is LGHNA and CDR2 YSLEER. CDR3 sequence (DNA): TGCGCCAGCAGCCAAGACCCTACCTCGGCTGAAGCTTTCTTT. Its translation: CASSQDPTSAEAFF.

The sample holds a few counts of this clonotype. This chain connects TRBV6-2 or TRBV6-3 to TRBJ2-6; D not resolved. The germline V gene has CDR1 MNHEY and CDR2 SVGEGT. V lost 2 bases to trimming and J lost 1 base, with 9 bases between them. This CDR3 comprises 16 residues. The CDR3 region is CASSYDVASGANVLTF. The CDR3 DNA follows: TGTGCCAGCAGTTACGATGTGGCTTCTGGGGCCAACGTCCTGACTTTC.

CDR3 protein: CASSRRQAGSHEQYF. The CDR3 DNA is TGTGCCAGCTCTCGAAGGCAGGCAGGTTCTCACGAGCAGTACTTC. The V and J genes are TRBV27 and TRBJ2-5; D is ambiguous. The closer fit of TRBJ2-7 to the DNA end suggests the J call may be wrong. The V gene's germline CDR1 is MNHEY and CDR2 SMNVEV (reference sequence). This CDR3 has 15 residues.

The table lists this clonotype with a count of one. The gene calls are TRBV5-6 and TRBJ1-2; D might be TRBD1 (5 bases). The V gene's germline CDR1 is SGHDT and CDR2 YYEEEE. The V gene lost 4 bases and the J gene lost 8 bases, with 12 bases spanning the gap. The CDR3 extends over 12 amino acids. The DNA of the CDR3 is TGTGCCAGCAGCCTGGGGACTCTGGGCTACACCTTC. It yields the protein CASSLGTLGYTF.

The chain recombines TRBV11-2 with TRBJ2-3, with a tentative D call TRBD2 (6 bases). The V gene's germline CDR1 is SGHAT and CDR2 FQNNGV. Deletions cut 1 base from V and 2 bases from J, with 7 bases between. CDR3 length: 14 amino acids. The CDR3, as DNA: TGTGCCAGCAGCTTAGGGGGGGTCACAGATACGCAGTATTTT. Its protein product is CASSLGGVTDTQYF. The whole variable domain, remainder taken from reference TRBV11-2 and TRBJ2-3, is EAGVAQSPRYKIIEKRQSVAFWCNPISGHATLYWYQQILGQGPKLLIQFQNNGVVDDSQLPKDRFSAERLKGVDSTLKIQPAKLEDSAVYLCASSLGGVTDTQYFGPGTRLTVL.

As DNA, the CDR3 is TGTGCCAGCAGCTTGGGGGACCAAGAGACCCAGTACTTC. It is translated as CASSLGDQETQYF. The chain recombines TRBV5-6 with TRBJ2-5; no clear D gene. Germline-derived CDR1 and CDR2 are SGHDT and YYEEEE. The CDR3 is made up of 13 amino acids. The V end lost 0 bases, the J end lost 0 bases, and 3 bases lay between the germline ends.

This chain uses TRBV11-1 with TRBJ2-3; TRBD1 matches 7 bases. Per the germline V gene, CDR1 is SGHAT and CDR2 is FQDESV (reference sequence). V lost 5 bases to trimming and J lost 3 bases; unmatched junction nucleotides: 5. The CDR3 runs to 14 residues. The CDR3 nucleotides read TGTGCCAGCAGCCGAGGACAGGAAACAGATACGCAGTATTTT. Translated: CASSRGQETDTQYF.

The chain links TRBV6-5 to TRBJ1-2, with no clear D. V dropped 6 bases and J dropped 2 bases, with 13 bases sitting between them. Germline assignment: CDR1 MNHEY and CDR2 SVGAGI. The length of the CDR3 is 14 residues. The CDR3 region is CASRAPTGNYGYTF. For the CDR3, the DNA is TGTGCCAGCAGAGCTCCGACGGGCAACTATGGCTACACCTTC.

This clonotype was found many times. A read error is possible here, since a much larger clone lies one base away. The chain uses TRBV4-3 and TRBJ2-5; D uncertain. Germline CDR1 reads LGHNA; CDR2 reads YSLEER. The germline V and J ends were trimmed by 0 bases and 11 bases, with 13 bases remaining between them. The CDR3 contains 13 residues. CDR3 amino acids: CASSQDRKLVQYF. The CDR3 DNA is TGCGCCAGCAGCCAAGATAGGAAGCTTGTGCAGTACTTC.

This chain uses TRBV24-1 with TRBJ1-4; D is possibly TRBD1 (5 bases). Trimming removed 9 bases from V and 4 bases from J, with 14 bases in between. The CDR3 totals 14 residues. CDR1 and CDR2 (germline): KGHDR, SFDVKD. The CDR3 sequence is CATQRGPRNEKLFF. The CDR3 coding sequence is TGTGCCACCCAGAGGGGCCCACGTAATGAAAAACTGTTTTTT.

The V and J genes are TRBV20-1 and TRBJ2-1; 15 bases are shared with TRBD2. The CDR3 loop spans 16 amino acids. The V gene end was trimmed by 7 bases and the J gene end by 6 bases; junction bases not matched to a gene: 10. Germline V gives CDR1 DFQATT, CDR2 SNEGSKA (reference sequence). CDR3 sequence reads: CSVQSSGLAGGNEQFF. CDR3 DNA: TGCAGTGTTCAGAGTTCGGGACTAGCGGGGGGCAATGAGCAGTTCTTC.

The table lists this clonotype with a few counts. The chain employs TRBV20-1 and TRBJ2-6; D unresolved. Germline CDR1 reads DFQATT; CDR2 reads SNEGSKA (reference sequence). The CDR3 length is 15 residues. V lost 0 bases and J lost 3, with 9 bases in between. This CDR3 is CSAREPRYGANVLTF. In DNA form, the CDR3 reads TGCAGTGCTAGAGAACCCCGGTATGGGGCCAACGTCCTGACTTTC.

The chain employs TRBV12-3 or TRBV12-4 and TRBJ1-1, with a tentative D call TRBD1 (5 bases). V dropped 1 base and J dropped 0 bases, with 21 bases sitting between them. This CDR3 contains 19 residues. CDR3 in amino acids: CASSLGAKVSGPMNTEAFF. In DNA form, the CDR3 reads TGTGCCAGCAGTTTAGGGGCCAAGGTGTCAGGGCCCATGAACACTGAAGCTTTCTTT.

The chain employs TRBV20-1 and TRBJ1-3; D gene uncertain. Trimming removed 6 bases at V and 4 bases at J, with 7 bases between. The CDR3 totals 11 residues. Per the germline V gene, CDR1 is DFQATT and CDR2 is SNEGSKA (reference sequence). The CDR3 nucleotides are TGCAGTGCCCCCGCCGGAAACACCATATATTTT. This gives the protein CSAPAGNTIYF.

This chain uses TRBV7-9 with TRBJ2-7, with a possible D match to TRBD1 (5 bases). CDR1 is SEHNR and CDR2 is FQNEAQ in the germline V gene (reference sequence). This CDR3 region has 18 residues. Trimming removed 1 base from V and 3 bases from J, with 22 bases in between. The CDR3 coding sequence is TGTGCCAGCAGCTTAGTGAGCACAGGAGACTTCCTTCTCTACGAGCAGTACTTC. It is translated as CASSLVSTGDFLLYEQYF.

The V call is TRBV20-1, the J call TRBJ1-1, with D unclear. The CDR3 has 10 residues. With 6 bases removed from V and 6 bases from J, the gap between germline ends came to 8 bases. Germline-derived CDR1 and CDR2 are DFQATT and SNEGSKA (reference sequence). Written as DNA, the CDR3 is TGCAGTGCCAGGTTGGCTGAAGCTTTCTTT. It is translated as CSARLAEAFF.

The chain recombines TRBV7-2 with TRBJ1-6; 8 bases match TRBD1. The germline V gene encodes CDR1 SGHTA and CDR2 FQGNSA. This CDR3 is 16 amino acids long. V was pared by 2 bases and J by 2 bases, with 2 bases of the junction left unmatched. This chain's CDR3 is CASSLQGAPYNSPLHF. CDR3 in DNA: TGTGCCAGCAGCTTACAGGGGGCACCCTATAATTCACCCCTCCACTTT.

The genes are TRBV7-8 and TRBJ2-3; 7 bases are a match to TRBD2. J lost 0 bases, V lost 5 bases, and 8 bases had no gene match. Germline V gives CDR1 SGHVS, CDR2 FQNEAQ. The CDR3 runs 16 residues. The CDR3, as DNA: TGTGCCAGCAGCATTCGAGGTAGCGGGAGCACAGATACGCAGTATTTT. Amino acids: CASSIRGSGSTDTQYF.

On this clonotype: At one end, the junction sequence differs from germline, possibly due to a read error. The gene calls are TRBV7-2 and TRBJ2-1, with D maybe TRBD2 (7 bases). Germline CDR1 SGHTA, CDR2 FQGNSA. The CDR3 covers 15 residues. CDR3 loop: CASSLGAGAHNERFF. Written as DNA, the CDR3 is TGTGCCAGCAGCTTAGGGGCGGGGGCTCACAATGAGCGGTTCTTC.

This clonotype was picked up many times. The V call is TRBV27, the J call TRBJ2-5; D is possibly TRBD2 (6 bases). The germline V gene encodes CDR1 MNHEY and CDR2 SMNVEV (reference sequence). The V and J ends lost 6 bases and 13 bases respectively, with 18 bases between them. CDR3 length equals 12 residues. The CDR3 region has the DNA TGTGCCAGCAGATCCGCCGGAGGGCGTAGGTACTTC. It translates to CASRSAGGRRYF.

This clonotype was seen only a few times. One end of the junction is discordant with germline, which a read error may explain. The CDR3 coding sequence is TGTGCTAGCAGCTCCGGGACTAGACACGCCACCGGGGAGCTGTTTTTT. Its translation: CASSSGTRHATGELFF. V and J are TRBV7-7 and TRBJ2-2; the match to TRBD2 covers 8 bases. The CDR3 consists of 16 residues. Germline values: CDR1 SSHAT, CDR2 FNYEAQ (reference sequence).

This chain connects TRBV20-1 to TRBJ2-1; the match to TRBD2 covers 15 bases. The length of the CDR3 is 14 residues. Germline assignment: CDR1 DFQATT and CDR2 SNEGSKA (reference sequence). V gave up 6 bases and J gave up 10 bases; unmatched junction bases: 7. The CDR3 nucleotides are TGCAGTGCCGGAGCGGGACTAGCGGGAGGAGAGCAGTTCTTC. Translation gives CSAGAGLAGGEQFF.

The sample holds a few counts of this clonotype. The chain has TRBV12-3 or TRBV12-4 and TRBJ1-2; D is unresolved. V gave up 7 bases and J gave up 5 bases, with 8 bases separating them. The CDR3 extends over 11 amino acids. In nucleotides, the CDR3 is TGTGCCAGCACCCGGGCGTATGGCTACACCTTC. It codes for CASTRAYGYTF.

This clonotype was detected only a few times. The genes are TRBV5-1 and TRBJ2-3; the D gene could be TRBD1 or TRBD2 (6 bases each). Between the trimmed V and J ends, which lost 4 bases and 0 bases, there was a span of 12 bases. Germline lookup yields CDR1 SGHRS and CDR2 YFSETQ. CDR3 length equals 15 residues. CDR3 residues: CASSNRDFSTDTQYF. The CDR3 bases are TGCGCCAGCAGCAACAGGGACTTTAGCACAGATACGCAGTATTTT.

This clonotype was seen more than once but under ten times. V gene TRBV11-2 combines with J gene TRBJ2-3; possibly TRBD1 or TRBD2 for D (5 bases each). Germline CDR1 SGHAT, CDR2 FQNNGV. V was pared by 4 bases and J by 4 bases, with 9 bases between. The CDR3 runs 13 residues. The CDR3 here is CASSSGRPDTQYF. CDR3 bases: TGTGCCAGCAGCTCGGGACGGCCAGATACGCAGTATTTT.

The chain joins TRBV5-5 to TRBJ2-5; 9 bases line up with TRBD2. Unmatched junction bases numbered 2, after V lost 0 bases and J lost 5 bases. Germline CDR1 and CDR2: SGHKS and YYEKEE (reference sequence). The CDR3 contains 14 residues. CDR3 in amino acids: CASSLDGTSETQYF. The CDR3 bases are TGTGCCAGCAGCTTGGACGGGACTAGCGAGACCCAGTACTTC.

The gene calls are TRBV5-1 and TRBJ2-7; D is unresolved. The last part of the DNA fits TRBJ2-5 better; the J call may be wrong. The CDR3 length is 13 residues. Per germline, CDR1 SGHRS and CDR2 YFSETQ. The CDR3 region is CASSLASIETQYF. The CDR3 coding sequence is TGCGCCAGCAGCTTGGCCTCGATCGAGACCCAGTACTTC.

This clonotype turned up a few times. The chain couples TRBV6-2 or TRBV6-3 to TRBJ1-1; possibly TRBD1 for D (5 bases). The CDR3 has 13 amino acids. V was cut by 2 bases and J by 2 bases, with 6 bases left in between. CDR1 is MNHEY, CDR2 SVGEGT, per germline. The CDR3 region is CASSYRDNTEAFF. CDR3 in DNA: TGTGCCAGCAGTTACCGGGACAACACTGAAGCTTTCTTT.